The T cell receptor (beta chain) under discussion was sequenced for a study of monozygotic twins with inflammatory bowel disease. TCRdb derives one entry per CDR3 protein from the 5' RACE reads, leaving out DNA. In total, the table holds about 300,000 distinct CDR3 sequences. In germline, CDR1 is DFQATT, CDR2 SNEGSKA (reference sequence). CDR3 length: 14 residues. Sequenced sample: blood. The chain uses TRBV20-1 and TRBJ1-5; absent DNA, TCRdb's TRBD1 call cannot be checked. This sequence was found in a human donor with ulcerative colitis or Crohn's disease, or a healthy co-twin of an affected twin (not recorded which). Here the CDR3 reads CSASRGAPNQPQHF.